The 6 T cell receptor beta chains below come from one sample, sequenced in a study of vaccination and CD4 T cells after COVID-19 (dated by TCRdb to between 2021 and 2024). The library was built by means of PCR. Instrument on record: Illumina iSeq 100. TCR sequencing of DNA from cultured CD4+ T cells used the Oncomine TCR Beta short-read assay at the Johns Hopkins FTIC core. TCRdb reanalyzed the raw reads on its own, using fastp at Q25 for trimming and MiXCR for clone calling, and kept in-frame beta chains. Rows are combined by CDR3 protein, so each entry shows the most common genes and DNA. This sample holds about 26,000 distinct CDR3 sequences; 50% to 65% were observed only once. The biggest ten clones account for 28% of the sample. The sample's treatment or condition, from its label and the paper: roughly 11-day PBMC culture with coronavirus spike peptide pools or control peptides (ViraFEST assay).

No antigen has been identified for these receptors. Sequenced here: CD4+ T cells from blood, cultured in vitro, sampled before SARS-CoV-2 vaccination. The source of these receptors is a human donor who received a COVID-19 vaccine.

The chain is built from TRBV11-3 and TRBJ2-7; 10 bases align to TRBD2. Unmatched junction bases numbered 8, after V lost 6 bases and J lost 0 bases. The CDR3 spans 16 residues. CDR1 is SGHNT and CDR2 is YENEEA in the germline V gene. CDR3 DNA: TGTGCCAGCAGTCCACTCGGACTAGCGGCCTCCTACGAGCAGTACTTC. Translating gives CASSPLGLAASYEQYF.

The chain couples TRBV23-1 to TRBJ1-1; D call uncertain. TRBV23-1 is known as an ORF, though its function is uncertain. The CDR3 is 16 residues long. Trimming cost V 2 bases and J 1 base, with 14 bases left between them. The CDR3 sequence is CASSQASEGRNTEAFF. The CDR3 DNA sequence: TGCGCCAGCAGTCAAGCCTCCGAGGGTAGGAACACTGAAGCTTTCTTT.

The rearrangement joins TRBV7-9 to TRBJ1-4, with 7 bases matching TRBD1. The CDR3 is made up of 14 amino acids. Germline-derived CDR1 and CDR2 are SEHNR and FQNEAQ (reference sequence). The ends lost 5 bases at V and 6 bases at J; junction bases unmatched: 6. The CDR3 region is CASSVQGRHEKLFF. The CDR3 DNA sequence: TGTGCCAGCAGCGTACAGGGGCGACATGAAAAACTGTTTTTT.

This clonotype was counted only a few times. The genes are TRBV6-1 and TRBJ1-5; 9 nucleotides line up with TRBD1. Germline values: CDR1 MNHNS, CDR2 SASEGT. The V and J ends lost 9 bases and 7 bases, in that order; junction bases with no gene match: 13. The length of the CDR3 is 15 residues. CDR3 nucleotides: TGTGCCAGACAGGGGGCGCGGGAATTTGGGCAGCCCCAGCATTTT. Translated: CARQGAREFGQPQHF.

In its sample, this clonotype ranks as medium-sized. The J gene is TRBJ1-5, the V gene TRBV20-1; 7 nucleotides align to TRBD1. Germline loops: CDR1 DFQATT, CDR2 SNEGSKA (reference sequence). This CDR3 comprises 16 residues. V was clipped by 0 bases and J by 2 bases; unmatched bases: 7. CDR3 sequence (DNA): TGCAGTGCTAGAGAAGCAACAGGGGAGGGCAATCAGCCCCAGCATTTT. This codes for CSAREATGEGNQPQHF.

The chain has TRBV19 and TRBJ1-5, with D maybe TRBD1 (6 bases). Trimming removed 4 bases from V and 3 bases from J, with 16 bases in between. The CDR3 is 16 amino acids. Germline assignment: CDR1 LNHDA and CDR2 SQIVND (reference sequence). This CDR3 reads CASSTGPRGPNQPQHF. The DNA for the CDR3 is TGTGCCAGTAGTACAGGGCCCAGGGGCCCCAATCAGCCCCAGCATTTT.